These T cell receptor beta chains were read from a single sample in a study of OX40 agonist ivuxolimab in advanced cancers. The data were produced by immunoSEQ multiplex PCR, yet TCRdb's version contains in-frame clones alone and is incomplete. This repertoire shows 55,000 to 80,000 clones, 86% found once; its top ten account for 2% to 2.5%. Source: CD4+ or CD8+ T cells sorted from blood, taken in a trial of the OX40 agonist ivuxolimab. The receptors originated from an adult with an advanced solid tumor such as melanoma, head and neck, liver or kidney cancer. CDR3s include the opening cysteine and the closing phenylalanine or tryptophan. The D gene is left open where the match is weak. Clone size appears in some rows only: once, few, many, or a class for an expanded clone.

d_call	v_call	clone_size	j_call	cdr3_aa	cdr3_nt
NA	TRBV10-1	once	TRBJ2-1	CASSDGRTRGQFF	TGCGCCAGCAGTGATGGGCGGACCAGGGGTCAGTTCTTC
NA	TRBV29-1	NA	TRBJ1-2	CSVYGYTF	TGCAGCGTATATGGCTACACCTTC
NA	TRBV6-5	NA	TRBJ2-3	CASMDRGRTDTQYF	TGTGCCAGCATGGACCGGGGGAGGACAGATACGCAGTATTTT
NA	TRBV7-2	NA	TRBJ2-2	CASSLERSAGELFF	TGTGCCAGCAGCTTAGAGAGGTCGGCCGGGGAGCTGTTTTTT
NA	TRBV4-2	NA	TRBJ1-1	CASSQGWAGAGAFF	TGTGCCAGCAGCCAAGGCTGGGCGGGCGCGGGAGCTTTCTTT
TRBD1	TRBV28	NA	TRBJ2-7	CASRSPGQGSYEQYF	TGTGCCAGCAGATCGCCGGGACAGGGCTCCTACGAGCAGTACTTC
NA	TRBV5-6	NA	TRBJ1-6	CASSRNSPLHF	TGTGCCAGCAGCCGAAATTCACCCCTCCACTTT
NA	TRBV4-3	NA	TRBJ1-3	CASSQDLRARSGNTIYF	TGCGCCAGCAGCCAAGATCTGCGGGCCCGCTCTGGAAACACCATATATTTT
NA	TRBV19	NA	TRBJ2-7	CASSIRAEGYEQYF	TGTGCCAGTAGTATAAGGGCAGAAGGGTACGAGCAGTACTTC
TRBD1	TRBV19	NA	TRBJ2-4	CASAEFGRGKNIQYF	TGTGCCAGTGCAGAATTTGGCAGGGGGAAAAACATTCAGTACTTC
TRBD1	TRBV10-3	once	TRBJ1-2	CAISVEGAYGYTF	TGTGCCATCAGTGTTGAGGGGGCTTATGGCTACACCTTC
TRBD2	TRBV5-1	NA	TRBJ2-1	CASSISGGPRNEQFF	TGCGCCAGCAGCATTAGCGGGGGACCTCGGAATGAGCAGTTCTTC
NA	TRBV5-4	few	TRBJ2-2	CASRPSPNTGELFF	TGTGCCAGCAGACCGTCCCCGAACACCGGGGAGCTGTTTTTT
TRBD1	TRBV7-2	NA	TRBJ2-2	CASSLDRGLYTGELFF	TGTGCCAGCAGCTTAGACAGGGGGCTCTACACCGGGGAGCTGTTTTTT
NA	TRBV5-1	NA	TRBJ1-1	CASSPALGGTEAFF	TGCGCCAGCAGCCCCGCTCTGGGAGGCACTGAAGCTTTCTTT
NA	TRBV13	NA	TRBJ2-3	CASSLGQAAQYF	TGTGCCAGCAGCTTAGGCCAAGCCGCGCAGTATTTT
NA	TRBV19	NA	TRBJ2-3	CASSGRTVTSTDTQYF	TGTGCCAGTAGTGGTAGGACAGTCACTAGCACAGATACGCAGTATTTT
NA	TRBV4-1	once	TRBJ2-1	CASSQEAYNEQFF	TGCGCCAGCAGCCAAGAGGCCTACAATGAGCAGTTCTTC
NA	TRBV7-2	NA	TRBJ1-5	CASSSPPNQPQHF	TGTGCCAGCAGCTCCCCTCCCAATCAGCCCCAGCATTTT
NA	TRBV13	NA	TRBJ2-5	CASSLEGRTIQETQYF	TGTGCCAGCAGCTTAGAAGGCAGAACCATCCAAGAGACCCAGTACTTC
NA	TRBV25-1	NA	TRBJ2-7	CASSETGFTYEQYF	TGTGCCAGCAGTGAAACAGGGTTTACCTACGAGCAGTACTTC
TRBD2	TRBV30	NA	TRBJ2-7	CAWRQSGGPSYEQYF	TGTGCCTGGAGACAAAGCGGGGGTCCCTCCTACGAGCAGTACTTC
NA	TRBV7-9	NA	TRBJ2-7	CASSTSGLSYEQYF	NA
NA	TRBV4-1	NA	TRBJ1-6	CASSQDGNSPLHF	TGCGCCAGCAGCCAAGATGGCAATTCACCCCTCCACTTT
NA	TRBV5-1	NA	TRBJ2-7	CASSPPYEQYF	TGCGCCAGCAGCCCCCCCTACGAGCAGTACTTC
NA	TRBV5-1	NA	TRBJ2-7	CASSWGPSLYEQYF	TGCGCCAGCAGCTGGGGACCCAGCCTCTACGAGCAGTACTTC